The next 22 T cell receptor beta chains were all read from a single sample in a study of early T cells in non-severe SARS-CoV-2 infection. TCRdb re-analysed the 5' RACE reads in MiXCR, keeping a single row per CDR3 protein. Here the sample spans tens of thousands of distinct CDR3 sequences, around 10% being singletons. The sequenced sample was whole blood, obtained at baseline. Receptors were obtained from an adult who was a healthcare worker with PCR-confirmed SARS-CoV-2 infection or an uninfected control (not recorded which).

The CDR3 is CAGTGQGYEKLFF. The CDR3 DNA is TGTGCCGGGACCGGACAGGGATATGAAAAACTGTTTTTT. The chain has TRBV2 and TRBJ1-4; TRBD1 agrees at 8 bases. This CDR3 comprises 13 residues. V was pared by 11 bases and J by 6 bases, with 8 bases of the junction left unmatched. The germline CDR1 and CDR2 sequences are SNHLY and FYNNEI.

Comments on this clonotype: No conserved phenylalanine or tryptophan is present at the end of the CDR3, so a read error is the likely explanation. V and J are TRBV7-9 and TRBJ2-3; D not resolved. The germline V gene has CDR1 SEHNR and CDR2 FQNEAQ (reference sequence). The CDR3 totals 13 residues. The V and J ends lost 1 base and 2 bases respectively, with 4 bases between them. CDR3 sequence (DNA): TGTGCCAGCAGCTTAGACCTCACAGATACGCAGTATTAT. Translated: CASSLDLTDTQYY.

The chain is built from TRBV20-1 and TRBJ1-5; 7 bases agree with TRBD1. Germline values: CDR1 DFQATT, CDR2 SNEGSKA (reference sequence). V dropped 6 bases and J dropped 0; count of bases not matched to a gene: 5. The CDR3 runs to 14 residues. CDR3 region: CSALRQGSNQPQHF. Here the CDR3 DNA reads TGCAGTGCCCTTAGACAGGGTAGCAATCAGCCCCAGCATTTT.

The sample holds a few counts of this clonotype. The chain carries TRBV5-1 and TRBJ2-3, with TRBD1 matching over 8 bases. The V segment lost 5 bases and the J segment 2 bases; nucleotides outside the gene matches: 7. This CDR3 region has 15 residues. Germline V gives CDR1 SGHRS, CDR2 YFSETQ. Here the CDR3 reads CASRTQGAITDTQYF. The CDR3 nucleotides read TGCGCCAGCAGAACCCAGGGGGCGATCACAGATACGCAGTATTTT. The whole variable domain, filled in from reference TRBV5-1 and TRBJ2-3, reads KAGVTQTPRYLIKTRGQQVTLSCSPISGHRSVSWYQQTPGQGLQFLFEYFSETQRNKGNFPGRFSGRQFSNSRSEMNVSTLELGDSALYLCASRTQGAITDTQYFGPGTRLTVL.

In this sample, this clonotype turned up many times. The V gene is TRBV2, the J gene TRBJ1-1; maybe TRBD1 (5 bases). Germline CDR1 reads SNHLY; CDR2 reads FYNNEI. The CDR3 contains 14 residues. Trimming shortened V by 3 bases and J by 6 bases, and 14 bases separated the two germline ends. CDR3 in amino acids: CASSEGGARSEAFF. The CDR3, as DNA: TGTGCCAGCAGTGAGGGAGGGGCGCGGTCTGAAGCTTTCTTT. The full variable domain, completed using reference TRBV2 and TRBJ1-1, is EPEVTQTPSHQVTQMGQEVILRCVPISNHLYFYWYRQILGQKVEFLVSFYNNEISEKSEIFDDQFSVERPDGSNFTLKIRSTKLEDSAMYFCASSEGGARSEAFFGQGTRLTVV.

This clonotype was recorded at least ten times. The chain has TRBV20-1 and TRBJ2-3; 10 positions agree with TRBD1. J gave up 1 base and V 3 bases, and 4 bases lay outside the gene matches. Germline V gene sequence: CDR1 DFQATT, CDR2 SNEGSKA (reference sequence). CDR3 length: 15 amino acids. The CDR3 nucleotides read TGCAGTGCTAGCCCCGGGACAGGGGGCACAGATACGCAGTATTTT. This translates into CSASPGTGGTDTQYF.

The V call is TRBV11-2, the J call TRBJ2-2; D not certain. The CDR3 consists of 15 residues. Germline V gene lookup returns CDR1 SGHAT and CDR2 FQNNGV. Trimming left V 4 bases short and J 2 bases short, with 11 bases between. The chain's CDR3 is CASSSYTTNTGELFF. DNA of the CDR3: TGTGCCAGCAGCTCTTACACCACAAACACCGGGGAGCTGTTTTTT. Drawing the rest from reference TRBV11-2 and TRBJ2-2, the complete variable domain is EAGVAQSPRYKIIEKRQSVAFWCNPISGHATLYWYQQILGQGPKLLIQFQNNGVVDDSQLPKDRFSAERLKGVDSTLKIQPAKLEDSAVYLCASSSYTTNTGELFFGEGSRLTVL.

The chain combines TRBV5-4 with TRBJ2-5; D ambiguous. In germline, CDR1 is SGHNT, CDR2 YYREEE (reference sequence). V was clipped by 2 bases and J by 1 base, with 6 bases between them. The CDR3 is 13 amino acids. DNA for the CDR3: TGTGCCAGCAGCTTTAACTCCCAAGAGACCCAGTACTTC. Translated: CASSFNSQETQYF.

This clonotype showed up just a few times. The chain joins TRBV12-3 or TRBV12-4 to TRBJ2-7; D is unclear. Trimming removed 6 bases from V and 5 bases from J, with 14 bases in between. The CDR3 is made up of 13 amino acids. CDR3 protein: CASRRMIGDEQYF. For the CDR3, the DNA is TGTGCCAGCAGAAGGATGATTGGGGACGAGCAGTACTTC.

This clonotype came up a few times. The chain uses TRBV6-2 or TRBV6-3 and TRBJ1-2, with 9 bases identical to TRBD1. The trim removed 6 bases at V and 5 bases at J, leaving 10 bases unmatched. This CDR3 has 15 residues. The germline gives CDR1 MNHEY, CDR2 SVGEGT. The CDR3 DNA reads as TGTGCCAGCAGCCGCCCCGGACAGGGGATGTATGGCTACACCTTC. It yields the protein CASSRPGQGMYGYTF.

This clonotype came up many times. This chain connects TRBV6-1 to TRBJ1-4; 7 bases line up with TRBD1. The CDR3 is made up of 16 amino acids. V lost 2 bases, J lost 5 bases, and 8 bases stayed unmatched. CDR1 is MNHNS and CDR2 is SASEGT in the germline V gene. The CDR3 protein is CASSEPRGAINEKLFF. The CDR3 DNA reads TGTGCCAGCAGTGAACCCAGGGGGGCGATCAATGAAAAACTGTTTTTT.

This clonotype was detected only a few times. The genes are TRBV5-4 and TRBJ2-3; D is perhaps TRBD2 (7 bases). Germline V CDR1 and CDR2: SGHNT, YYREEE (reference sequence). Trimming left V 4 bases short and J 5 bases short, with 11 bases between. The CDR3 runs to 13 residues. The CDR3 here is CASSRGARDTQYF. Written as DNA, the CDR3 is TGTGCCAGCAGCCGGGGGGCCCGAGATACGCAGTATTTT. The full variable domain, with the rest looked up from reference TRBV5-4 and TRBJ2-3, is ETGVTQSPTHLIKTRGQQVTLRCSSQSGHNTVSWYQQALGQGPQFIFQYYREEENGRGNFPPRFSGLQFPNYSSELNVNALELDDSALYLCASSRGARDTQYFGPGTRLTVL.

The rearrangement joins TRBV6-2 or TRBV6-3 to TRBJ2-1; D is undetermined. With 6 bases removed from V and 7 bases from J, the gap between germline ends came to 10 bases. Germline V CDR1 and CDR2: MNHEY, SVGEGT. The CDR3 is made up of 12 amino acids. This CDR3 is CASSPRQNEQFF. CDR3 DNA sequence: TGTGCCAGCAGCCCCCGCCAGAATGAGCAGTTCTTC.

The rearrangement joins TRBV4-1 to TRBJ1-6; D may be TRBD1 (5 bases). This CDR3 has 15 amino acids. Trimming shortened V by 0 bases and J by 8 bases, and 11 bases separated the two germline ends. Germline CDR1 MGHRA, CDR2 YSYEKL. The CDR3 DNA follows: TGCGCCAGCAGCCAAGAAGGCCAGGGATATTCACCCCTCCACTTT. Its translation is CASSQEGQGYSPLHF.

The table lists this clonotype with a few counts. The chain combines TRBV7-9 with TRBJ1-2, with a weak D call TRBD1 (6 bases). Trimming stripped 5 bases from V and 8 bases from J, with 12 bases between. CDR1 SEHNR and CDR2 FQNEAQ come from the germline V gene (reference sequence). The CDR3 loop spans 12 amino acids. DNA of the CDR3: TGTGCCAGCAGCCGCGACAGGACCGGCTACACCTTC. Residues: CASSRDRTGYTF.

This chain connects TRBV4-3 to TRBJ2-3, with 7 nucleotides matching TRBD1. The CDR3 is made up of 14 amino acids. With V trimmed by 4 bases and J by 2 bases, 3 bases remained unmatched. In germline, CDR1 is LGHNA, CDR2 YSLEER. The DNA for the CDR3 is TGCGCCAGCAGCCCGACAGGGCCCACAGATACGCAGTATTTT. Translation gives CASSPTGPTDTQYF.

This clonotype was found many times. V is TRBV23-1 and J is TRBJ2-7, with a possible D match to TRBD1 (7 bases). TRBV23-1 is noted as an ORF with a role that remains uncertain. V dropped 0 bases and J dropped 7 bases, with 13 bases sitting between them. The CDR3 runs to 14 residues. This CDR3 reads CASSQSEGTEEQYF. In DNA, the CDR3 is TGCGCCAGCAGTCAATCGGAGGGGACAGAGGAGCAGTACTTC.

Here the CDR3 DNA reads TGCGCCAGCGGCCCTGGACACACAGATACGCAGTATTTT. Translated: CASGPGHTDTQYF. The V gene is TRBV5-1, the J gene TRBJ2-3, with a possible D match to TRBD1 (5 bases). CDR3 length equals 13 residues. V gave up 7 bases and J gave up 2 bases, with 11 bases separating them. The germline V gene has CDR1 SGHRS and CDR2 YFSETQ.

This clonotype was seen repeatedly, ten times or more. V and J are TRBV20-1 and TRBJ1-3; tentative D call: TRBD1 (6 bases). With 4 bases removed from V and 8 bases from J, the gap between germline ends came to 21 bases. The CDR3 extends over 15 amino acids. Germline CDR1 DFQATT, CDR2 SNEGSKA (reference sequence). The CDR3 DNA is TGCAGTGCTACAGATGCGGGGGGGGCCATAGACACCATATATTTT. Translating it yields CSATDAGGAIDTIYF.

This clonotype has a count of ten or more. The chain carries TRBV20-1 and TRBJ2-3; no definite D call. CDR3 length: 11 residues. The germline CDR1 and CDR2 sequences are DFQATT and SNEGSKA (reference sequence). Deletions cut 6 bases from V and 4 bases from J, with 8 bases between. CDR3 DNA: TGCAGTGCGACTCATTCAGATACGCAGTATTTT. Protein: CSATHSDTQYF.

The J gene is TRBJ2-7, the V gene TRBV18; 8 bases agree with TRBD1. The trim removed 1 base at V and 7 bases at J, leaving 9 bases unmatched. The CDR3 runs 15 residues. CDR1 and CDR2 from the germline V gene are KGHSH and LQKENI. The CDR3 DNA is TGTGCCAGCTCACCACAACGGACAGGGTATGGTGAGCAGTACTTC. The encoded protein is CASSPQRTGYGEQYF.

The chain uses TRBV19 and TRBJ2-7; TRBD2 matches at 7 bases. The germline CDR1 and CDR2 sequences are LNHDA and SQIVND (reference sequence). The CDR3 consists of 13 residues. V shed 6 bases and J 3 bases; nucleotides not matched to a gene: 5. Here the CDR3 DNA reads TGTGCCAGTAGGAACAGCGGGGACTACGAGCAGTACTTC. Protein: CASRNSGDYEQYF.